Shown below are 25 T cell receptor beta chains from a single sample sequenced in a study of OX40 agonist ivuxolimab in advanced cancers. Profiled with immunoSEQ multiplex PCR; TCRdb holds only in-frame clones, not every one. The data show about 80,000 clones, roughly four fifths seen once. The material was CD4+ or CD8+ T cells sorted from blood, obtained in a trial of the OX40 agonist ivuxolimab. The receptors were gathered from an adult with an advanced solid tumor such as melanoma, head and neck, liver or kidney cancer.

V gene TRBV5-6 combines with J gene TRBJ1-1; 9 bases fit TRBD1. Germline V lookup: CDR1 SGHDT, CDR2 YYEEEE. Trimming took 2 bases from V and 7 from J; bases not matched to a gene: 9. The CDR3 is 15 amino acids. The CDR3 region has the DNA TGTGCCAGCAGCTTCCTAGACAGGGGGAAGGTTGAAGCTTTCTTT. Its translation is CASSFLDRGKVEAFF.

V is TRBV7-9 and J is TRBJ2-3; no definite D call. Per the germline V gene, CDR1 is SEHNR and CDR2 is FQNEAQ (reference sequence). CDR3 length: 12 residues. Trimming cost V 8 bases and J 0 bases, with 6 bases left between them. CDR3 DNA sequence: TGTGCCAGCGGACGGAGCACAGATACGCAGTATTTT. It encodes CASGRSTDTQYF.

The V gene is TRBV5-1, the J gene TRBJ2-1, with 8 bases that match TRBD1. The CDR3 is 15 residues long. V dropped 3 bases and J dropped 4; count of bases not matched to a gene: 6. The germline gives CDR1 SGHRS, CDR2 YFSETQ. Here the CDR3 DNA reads TGCGCCAGCAGCTCTCGACAGGGGATATACAATGAGCAGTTCTTC. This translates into CASSSRQGIYNEQFF.

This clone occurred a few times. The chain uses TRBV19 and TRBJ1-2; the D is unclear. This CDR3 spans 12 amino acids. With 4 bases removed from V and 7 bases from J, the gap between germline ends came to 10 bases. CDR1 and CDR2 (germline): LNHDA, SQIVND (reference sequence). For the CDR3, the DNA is TGTGCCAGTAGTAGTAGGGATAGTGGCTACACCTTC. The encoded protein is CASSSRDSGYTF.

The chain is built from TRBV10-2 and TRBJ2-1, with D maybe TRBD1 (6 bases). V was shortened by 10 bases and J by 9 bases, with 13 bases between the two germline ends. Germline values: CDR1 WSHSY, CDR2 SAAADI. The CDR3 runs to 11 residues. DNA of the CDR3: TGCGCCACTTCAGGGGTGGGTGAGCAGTTCTTC. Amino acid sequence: CATSGVGEQFF.

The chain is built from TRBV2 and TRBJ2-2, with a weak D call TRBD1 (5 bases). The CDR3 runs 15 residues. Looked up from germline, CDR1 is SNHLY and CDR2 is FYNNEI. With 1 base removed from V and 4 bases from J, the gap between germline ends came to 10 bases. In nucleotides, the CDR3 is TGTGCCAGCAGTGAAGGACAGCACCTCACCGGGGAGCTGTTTTTT. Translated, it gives CASSEGQHLTGELFF.

This CDR3 is CASSLAGRSTEAFF. The CDR3 region has the DNA TGCGCCAGCAGCTTGGCAGGGCGGAGTACTGAAGCTTTCTTT. This chain connects TRBV5-1 to TRBJ1-1; possible D gene TRBD1, 5 bases. Germline lookup yields CDR1 SGHRS and CDR2 YFSETQ. This CDR3 spans 14 amino acids. V gave up 0 bases and J gave up 5 bases, with 11 bases separating them.

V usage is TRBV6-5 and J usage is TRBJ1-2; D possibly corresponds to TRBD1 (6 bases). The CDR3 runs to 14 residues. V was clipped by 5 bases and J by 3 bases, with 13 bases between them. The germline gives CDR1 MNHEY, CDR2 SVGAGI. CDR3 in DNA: TGTGCCAGCAGTCAGACAGGCGGCTACTATGGCTACACCTTC. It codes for CASSQTGGYYGYTF.

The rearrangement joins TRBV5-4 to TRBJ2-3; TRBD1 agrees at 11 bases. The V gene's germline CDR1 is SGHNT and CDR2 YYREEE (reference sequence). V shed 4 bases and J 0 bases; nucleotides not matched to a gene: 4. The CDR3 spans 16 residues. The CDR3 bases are TGTGCCAGCAGCCGAAGGGACAGGGGGAGCACAGATACGCAGTATTTT. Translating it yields CASSRRDRGSTDTQYF.

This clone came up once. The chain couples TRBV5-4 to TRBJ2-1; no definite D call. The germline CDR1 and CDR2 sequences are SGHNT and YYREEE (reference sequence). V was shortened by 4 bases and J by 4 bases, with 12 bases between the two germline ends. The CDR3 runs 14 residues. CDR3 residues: CASSQPQVYNEQFF. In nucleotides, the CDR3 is TGTGCCAGCAGCCAACCGCAGGTTTACAATGAGCAGTTCTTC.

The CDR3 loop reads CASSLAPQGGNSPLHF. The CDR3 DNA sequence: TGCGCCAGCAGCTTGGCCCCACAGGGGGGGAATTCACCCCTCCACTTT. The chain uses TRBV5-1 and TRBJ1-6; 8 bases map to TRBD1. Germline V gives CDR1 SGHRS, CDR2 YFSETQ. J gave up 7 bases and V 0 bases, and 6 bases lay outside the gene matches. This CDR3 region has 16 residues.

The CDR3 spells CASSAGTGAYNEQFF. The CDR3 region has the DNA TGTGCCAGCAGCGCCGGGACAGGGGCCTACAATGAGCAGTTCTTC. V gene TRBV7-9 combines with J gene TRBJ2-1; 10 nucleotides agree with TRBD1. This CDR3 has 15 residues. CDR1 is SEHNR, CDR2 FQNEAQ, per germline (reference sequence). The ends lost 5 bases at V and 2 bases at J; junction bases unmatched: 3.

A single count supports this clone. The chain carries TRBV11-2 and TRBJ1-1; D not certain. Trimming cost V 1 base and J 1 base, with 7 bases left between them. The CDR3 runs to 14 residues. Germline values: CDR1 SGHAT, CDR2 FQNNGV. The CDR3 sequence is CASSLARANTEAFF. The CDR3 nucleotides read TGTGCCAGCAGCTTAGCCAGAGCGAACACTGAAGCTTTCTTT.

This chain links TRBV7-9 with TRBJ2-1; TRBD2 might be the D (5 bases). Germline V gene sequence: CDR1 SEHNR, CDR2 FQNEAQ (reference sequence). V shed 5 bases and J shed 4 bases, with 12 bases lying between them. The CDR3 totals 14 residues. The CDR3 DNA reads TGTGCCAGCAGCCTAGGCGGACTGTACAATGAGCAGTTCTTC. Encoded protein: CASSLGGLYNEQFF.

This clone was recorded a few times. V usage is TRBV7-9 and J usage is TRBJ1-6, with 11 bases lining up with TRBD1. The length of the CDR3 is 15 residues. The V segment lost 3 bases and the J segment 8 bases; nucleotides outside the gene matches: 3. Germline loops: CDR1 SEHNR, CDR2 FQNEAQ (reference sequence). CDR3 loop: CASSLTGQGDSPLHF. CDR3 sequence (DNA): TGTGCCAGCAGCTTGACGGGACAGGGGGATTCACCCCTCCACTTT.

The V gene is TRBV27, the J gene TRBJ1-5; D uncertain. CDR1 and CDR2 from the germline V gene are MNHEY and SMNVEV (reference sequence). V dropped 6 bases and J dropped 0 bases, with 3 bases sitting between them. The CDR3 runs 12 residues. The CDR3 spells CASRGSNQPQHF. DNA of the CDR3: TGTGCCAGCAGAGGTAGCAATCAGCCCCAGCATTTT.

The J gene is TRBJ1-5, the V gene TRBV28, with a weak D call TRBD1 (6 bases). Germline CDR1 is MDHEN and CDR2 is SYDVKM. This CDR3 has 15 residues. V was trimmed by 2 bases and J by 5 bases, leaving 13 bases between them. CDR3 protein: CASSLGGGAYQPQHF. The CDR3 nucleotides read TGTGCCAGCAGTTTAGGGGGGGGCGCATATCAGCCCCAGCATTTT.

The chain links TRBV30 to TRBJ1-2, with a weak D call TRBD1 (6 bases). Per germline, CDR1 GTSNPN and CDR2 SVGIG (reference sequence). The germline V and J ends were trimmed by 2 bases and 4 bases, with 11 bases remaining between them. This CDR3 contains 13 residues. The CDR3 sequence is CAWSPDRGYGYTF. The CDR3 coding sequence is TGTGCCTGGAGTCCGGACAGAGGCTATGGCTACACCTTC.

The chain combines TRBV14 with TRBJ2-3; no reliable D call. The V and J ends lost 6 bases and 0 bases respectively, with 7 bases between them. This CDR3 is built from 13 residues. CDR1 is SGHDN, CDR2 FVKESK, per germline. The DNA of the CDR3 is TGTGCCAGCAGGGTAGCCAGCACAGATACGCAGTATTTT. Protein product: CASRVASTDTQYF.

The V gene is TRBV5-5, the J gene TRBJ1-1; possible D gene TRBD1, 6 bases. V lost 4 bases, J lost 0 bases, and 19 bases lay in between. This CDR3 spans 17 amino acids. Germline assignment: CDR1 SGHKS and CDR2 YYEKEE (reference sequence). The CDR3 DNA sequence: TGTGCCAGCAGCGGGGGGACATTTAGGCCCTTGAACACTGAAGCTTTCTTT. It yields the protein CASSGGTFRPLNTEAFF.

CDR3 sequence reads: CASTLLAGVVNEQFF. CDR3 coding DNA: TGTGCCAGCACCCTTCTAGCGGGGGTGGTGAATGAGCAGTTCTTC. The chain is built from TRBV7-7 and TRBJ2-1; 10 bases align to TRBD2. The CDR3 consists of 15 residues. CDR1 and CDR2 from the germline V gene are SSHAT and FNYEAQ (reference sequence). Unmatched junction bases numbered 10, after V lost 7 bases and J lost 7 bases.

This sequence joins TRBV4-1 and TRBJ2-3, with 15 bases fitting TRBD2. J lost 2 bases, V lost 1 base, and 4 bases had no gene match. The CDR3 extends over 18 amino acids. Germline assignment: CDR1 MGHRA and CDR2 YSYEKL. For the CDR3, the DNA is TGCGCCAGCAGCCAAGTAGGGACTAGCGGGAGGACCACAGATACGCAGTATTTT. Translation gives CASSQVGTSGRTTDTQYF.

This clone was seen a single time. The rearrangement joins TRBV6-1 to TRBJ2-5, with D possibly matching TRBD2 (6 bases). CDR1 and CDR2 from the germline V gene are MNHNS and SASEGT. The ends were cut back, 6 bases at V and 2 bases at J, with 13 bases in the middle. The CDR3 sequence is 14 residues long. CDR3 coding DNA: TGTGCCAGCAGATGGGAGGCCCTTCAAGAGACCCAGTACTTC. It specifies CASRWEALQETQYF.

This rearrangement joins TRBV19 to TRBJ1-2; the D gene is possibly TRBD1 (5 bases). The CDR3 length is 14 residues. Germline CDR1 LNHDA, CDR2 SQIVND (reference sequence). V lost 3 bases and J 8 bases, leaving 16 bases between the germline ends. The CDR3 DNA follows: TGTGCCAGTAGTATCCTGGGACGGAACCGAGGCTACACCTTC. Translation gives CASSILGRNRGYTF.

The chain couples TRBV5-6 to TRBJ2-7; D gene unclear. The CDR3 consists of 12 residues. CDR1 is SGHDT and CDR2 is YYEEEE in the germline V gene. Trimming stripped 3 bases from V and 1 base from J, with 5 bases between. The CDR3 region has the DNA TGTGCCAGCAGCTCACAATCCTACGAGCAGTACTTC. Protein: CASSSQSYEQYF.